This T cell receptor (beta chain) was recorded in a study of T cells after yellow fever vaccination. Overall study results and limits: Post-booster repertoires again held most primary-vaccination clones (roughly 96% CD4, around 90% CD8).

On this clonotype: Its target is not known.

The study made its TCR cDNA through 5'RACE template switching. That step introduced a universal primer site along with UMIs. TCRdb reprocessed the 5' RACE reads with MiXCR, giving one entry per CDR3 protein. The data hold 280,000 or so distinct CDR3 sequences, with 7.5% to 9.5% observed a single time. The material sequenced was CD4+ T cells sorted from PBMCs, taken 5 days after the yellow fever booster vaccination. The receptor comes from a man between 18 and 29 years old who received the YFV17D yellow fever vaccine.

The chain's CDR3 is CASSPGGGHSGRADTQYF. CDR3 bases: TGTGCCAGCAGCCCCGGTGGGGGCCATAGCGGAAGGGCAGATACGCAGTATTTT. The chain carries TRBV7-6 and TRBJ2-3, with D perhaps assigned TRBD1 or TRBD2 (6 bases each). Germline V gives CDR1 SGHVS, CDR2 FNYEAQ. Trimming pared 5 bases from V and 4 bases from J, leaving 25 bases between. The CDR3 runs 18 residues.